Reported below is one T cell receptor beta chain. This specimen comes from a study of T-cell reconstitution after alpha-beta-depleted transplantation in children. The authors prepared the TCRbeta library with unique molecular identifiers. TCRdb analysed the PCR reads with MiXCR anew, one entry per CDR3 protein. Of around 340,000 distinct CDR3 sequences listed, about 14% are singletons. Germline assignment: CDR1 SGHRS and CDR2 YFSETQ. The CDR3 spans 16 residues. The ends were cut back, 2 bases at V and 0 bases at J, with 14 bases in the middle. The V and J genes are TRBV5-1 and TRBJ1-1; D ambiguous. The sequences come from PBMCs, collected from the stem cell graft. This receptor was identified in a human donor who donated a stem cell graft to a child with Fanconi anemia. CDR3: CASSLERSGLNTEAFF. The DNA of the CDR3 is TGCGCCAGCAGCTTAGAACGATCCGGACTGAACACTGAAGCTTTCTTT.